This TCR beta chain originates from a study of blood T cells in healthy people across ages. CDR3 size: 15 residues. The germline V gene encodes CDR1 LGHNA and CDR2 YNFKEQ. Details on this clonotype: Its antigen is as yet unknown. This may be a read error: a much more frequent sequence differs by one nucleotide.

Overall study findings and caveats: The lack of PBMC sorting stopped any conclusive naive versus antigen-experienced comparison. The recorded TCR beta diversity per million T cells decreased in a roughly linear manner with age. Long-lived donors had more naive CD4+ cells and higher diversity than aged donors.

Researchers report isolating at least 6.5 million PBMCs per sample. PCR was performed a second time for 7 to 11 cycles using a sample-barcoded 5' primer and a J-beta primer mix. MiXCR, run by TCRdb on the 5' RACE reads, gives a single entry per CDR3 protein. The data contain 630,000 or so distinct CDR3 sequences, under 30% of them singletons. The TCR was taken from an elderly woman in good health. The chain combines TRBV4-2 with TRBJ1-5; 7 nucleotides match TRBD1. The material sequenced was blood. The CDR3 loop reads CANSQDQGGWQPQHF. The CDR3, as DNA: TGTGCCAACAGCCAAGATCAAGGGGGCTGGCAGCCCCAGCATTTT.